What follows are 8 T cell receptor beta chains derived from one specimen sequenced in a study of T cell repertoires in cytomegalovirus infection. Via MiXCR, TCRdb re-called the reads, giving one row per CDR3 protein. Of a few hundred thousand distinct CDR3 sequences in the sample, roughly 43% were seen once. No antigens are known for them. The specimen was cultured PBMCs, collected from culture after CMV antigen stimulation. The receptors stem from a human donor in good health (CMV status not recorded). Some clones in this sample may be carry-over from other donors' samples.

The sample holds a few counts of this clonotype. CDR3 bases: TGTGCCAGCAGCGGGGACGGGGCTTACGAGCAGTACTTC. This gives the protein CASSGDGAYEQYF. The genes are TRBV12-3 or TRBV12-4 and TRBJ2-7; tentatively, D is TRBD1 or TRBD2 (5 bases each). V dropped 6 bases and J dropped 4 bases, with 13 bases sitting between them. The CDR3 consists of 13 residues.

The chain links TRBV5-1 to TRBJ1-1; no clear D. Trimming cost V 6 bases and J 4 bases, with 13 bases left between them. Germline CDR1 reads SGHRS; CDR2 reads YFSETQ. CDR3 length: 13 residues. The CDR3 DNA reads as TGCGCCAGCAACGATCCCGTGGGCACTGAAGCTTTCTTT. Translated: CASNDPVGTEAFF.

The chain joins TRBV7-2 to TRBJ2-3, with 7 positions matching TRBD2. The germline V gene encodes CDR1 SGHTA and CDR2 FQGNSA. The CDR3 length is 15 residues. Losses at the gene ends were 2 bases for V and 5 bases for J; bases not matched to a gene: 7. The CDR3 is CASSLNGGSIDTQYF. CDR3 in DNA: TGTGCCAGCAGCTTAAATGGCGGGAGTATAGATACGCAGTATTTT. The entire variable domain, with the rest obtained from reference TRBV7-2 and TRBJ2-3, is as follows: GAGVSQSPSNKVTEKGKDVELRCDPISGHTALYWYRQSLGQGLEFLIYFQGNSAPDKSGLPSDRFSAERTGGSVSTLTIQRTQQEDSAVYLCASSLNGGSIDTQYFGPGTRLTVL.

The V call is TRBV2, the J call TRBJ2-7; no firm D call. The CDR3 sequence is 12 residues long. The V end was cut by 6 bases, the J end by 3 bases, with 9 bases between. The germline gives CDR1 SNHLY, CDR2 FYNNEI. Here the CDR3 reads CASRGMYYEQYF. The CDR3 DNA sequence: TGTGCCAGCAGGGGTATGTACTACGAGCAGTACTTC.

This clonotype has at least ten counts. The CDR3 DNA reads TGCGCCAGCAGCCCGCAGCAAAACTATGGCTACACCTTC. It translates to CASSPQQNYGYTF. The chain has TRBV5-1 and TRBJ1-2, with no clear D. V shed 4 bases and J shed 2 bases, with 9 bases lying between them. Per the germline V gene, CDR1 is SGHRS and CDR2 is YFSETQ. This CDR3 has 13 residues.

The genes are TRBV7-2 and TRBJ2-7; maybe TRBD1 (5 bases). CDR3 size: 14 residues. Per germline, CDR1 SGHTA and CDR2 FQGNSA. V lost 3 bases, J lost 0 bases, and 9 bases lay in between. CDR3 in DNA: TGTGCCAGCAGCTTTAGACAGACCTCCTACGAGCAGTACTTC. Its protein product is CASSFRQTSYEQYF.

This clonotype was picked up a small number of times. The chain joins TRBV12-3 or TRBV12-4 to TRBJ2-1; 11 bases are a match to TRBD1. This CDR3 is 14 amino acids long. The V segment lost 6 bases and the J segment 8 bases; nucleotides outside the gene matches: 6. The DNA of the CDR3 is TGTGCCAGCAGCGCCGGGACAGGGGGGGATGAGCAGTTCTTC. Its translation is CASSAGTGGDEQFF.

This clonotype was found a few times. This sequence joins TRBV7-2 and TRBJ2-5, with 14 bases fitting TRBD2. CDR1 SGHTA and CDR2 FQGNSA come from the germline V gene. J lost 5 bases, V lost 6 bases, and 8 bases had no gene match. CDR3 length: 16 residues. The CDR3 nucleotides are TGTGCCAGCAGGCGACTAGCGGGGGGGCCTGGGGAGACCCAGTACTTC. It yields the protein CASRRLAGGPGETQYF. The variable domain in full, with the rest retrieved from reference TRBV7-2 and TRBJ2-5, is GAGVSQSPSNKVTEKGKDVELRCDPISGHTALYWYRQSLGQGLEFLIYFQGNSAPDKSGLPSDRFSAERTGGSVSTLTIQRTQQEDSAVYLCASRRLAGGPGETQYFGPGTRLLVL.